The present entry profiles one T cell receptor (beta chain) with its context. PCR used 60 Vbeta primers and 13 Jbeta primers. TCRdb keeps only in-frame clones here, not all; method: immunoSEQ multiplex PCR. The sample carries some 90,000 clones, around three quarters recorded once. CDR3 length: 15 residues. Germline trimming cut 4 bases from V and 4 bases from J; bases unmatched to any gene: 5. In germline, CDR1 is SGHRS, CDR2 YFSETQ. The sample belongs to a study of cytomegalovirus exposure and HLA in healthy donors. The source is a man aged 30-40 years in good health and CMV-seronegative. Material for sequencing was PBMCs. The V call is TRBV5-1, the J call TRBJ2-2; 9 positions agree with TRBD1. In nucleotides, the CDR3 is TGCGCCAGCAGCGTCGGGACAGGGACCACCGGGGAGCTGTTTTTT. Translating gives CASSVGTGTTGELFF.